The clone carrying this T cell receptor (beta chain) was seen only once. The sample comes from a study of blood T cell repertoires in COVID-19. On the study more broadly: Researchers got acute and convalescent COVID-19 samples from the United States, Italy and Spain. T cells, B-cell-depleted T cells, or PBMCs provided the cDNA or gDNA that served as material.

Using immunoSEQ multiplex PCR, the repertoire was profiled, and TCRdb retains in-frame clones only, with some absent. The table lists about 72,000 clones, under 95% of them singletons. The CDR3 has 18 amino acids. CDR1 and CDR2 (germline): SGHVS, FQNEAQ. V dropped 5 bases and J dropped 2; count of bases not matched to a gene: 15. This sequence joins TRBV7-8 and TRBJ2-1; TRBD2 agrees at 7 bases. The sequence derives from a human donor in a cohort sampled during active COVID-19. The sequencing sample was made of peripheral blood. CDR3 region: CASSQTRSGGLTYNEQFF. The CDR3, as DNA: TGTGCCAGCAGCCAAACTAGGTCGGGAGGCCTTACCTACAATGAGCAGTTCTTC.